This T cell receptor (beta chain) was obtained from a study of CD8+ T cells in alopecia areata. Isolated RNA was reverse transcribed into cDNA used as the sequencing template. The protocol was immunoSEQ multiplex PCR, while the TCRdb copy is restricted to in-frame clones and leaves out a portion. The sample records roughly 250,000 clones, around three fifths being singletons. Regarding treatment: oral pan-JAK inhibitor, 5-10 mg twice daily. This CDR3 spans 15 amino acids. Germline lookup yields CDR1 SGHTA and CDR2 FQGNSA. The V segment lost 5 bases and the J segment 3 bases; nucleotides outside the gene matches: 10.

This clonotype was obtained from a human donor with alopecia areata. Material: CD4+ T cells sorted from blood, obtained at roughly week 53, from a patient treated with tofacitinib. The V gene is TRBV7-2, the J gene TRBJ2-7; 7 nucleotides line up with TRBD2. For the CDR3, the DNA is TGTGCCAGCAGCACCCAACCCGGGGGGAGCTACGAGCAGTACTTC. Its protein is CASSTQPGGSYEQYF. The complete variable domain, with remaining parts taken from reference TRBV7-2 and TRBJ2-7, reads GAGVSQSPSNKVTEKGKDVELRCDPISGHTALYWYRQSLGQGLEFLIYFQGNSAPDKSGLPSDRFSAERTGGSVSTLTIQRTQQEDSAVYLCASSTQPGGSYEQYFGPGTRLTVT.